This is a list of T cell receptor beta chains from one sample in a study of radiation and T cells in renal cell carcinoma. Assay: immunoSEQ multiplex PCR; the TCRdb copy retains only in-frame clones and omits some. The sample contains some 75,000 clones, about 80% of which appear only once. This sample comprised blood, obtained from a patient whose treatment included radiotherapy and nephrectomy. Receptors were obtained from a man aged 60 to 69 with renal cell carcinoma. The CDR3 runs from the conserved cysteine through the conserved F or W. The D gene is left open where the match is weak. Some rows have no size entry. The others give once, few or many, or a class for an expanded clone.

abundance: .; v_gene: TRBV30; j_gene: TRBJ2-7; d_gene: .; CDR3nt: TGTGCCTGGAGTGTCACCAGGCTCTACGAGCAGTACTTC; CDR3aa: CAWSVTRLYEQYF
abundance: .; v_gene: TRBV30; j_gene: TRBJ2-5; d_gene: TRBD2; CDR3nt: TGTGCCTGGAGTGGACTAGCGGGAGAGACCCAGTACTTC; CDR3aa: CAWSGLAGETQYF
abundance: .; v_gene: TRBV7-6; j_gene: TRBJ2-5; d_gene: .; CDR3nt: TGTGCCAGCAGCTTAGAAGGGGGGCGAGCATGGGAGACCCAGTACTTC; CDR3aa: CASSLEGGRAWETQYF
abundance: .; v_gene: TRBV6-1; j_gene: TRBJ2-2; d_gene: .; CDR3nt: TGTGCCAGCAGGTCGGAGGTAGCGCGGGCCGGGGAGCTGTTTTTT; CDR3aa: CASRSEVARAGELFF
abundance: .; v_gene: TRBV11-3; j_gene: TRBJ2-3; d_gene: .; CDR3nt: TGTGCCAGCAGCTTTACTGGCTCCACAGATACGCAGTATTTT; CDR3aa: CASSFTGSTDTQYF
abundance: .; v_gene: TRBV7-9; j_gene: TRBJ2-1; d_gene: TRBD2; CDR3nt: TGTGCCAGCAGCTCCCAGCCGGGACTAGCGTACTACAATGAGCAGTTCTTC; CDR3aa: CASSSQPGLAYYNEQFF
abundance: few; v_gene: TRBV7-9; j_gene: TRBJ1-5; d_gene: .; CDR3nt: TGTGCCAGCAGCCGACCGGGGGAAAGTCAGCCCCAGCATTTT; CDR3aa: CASSRPGESQPQHF
abundance: once; v_gene: TRBV13; j_gene: TRBJ1-1; d_gene: TRBD1; CDR3nt: TGTGCCAGCAGCCTCCGACAGGGGAACACTGAAGCTTTCTTT; CDR3aa: CASSLRQGNTEAFF
abundance: .; v_gene: TRBV7-9; j_gene: TRBJ2-3; d_gene: .; CDR3nt: TGTGCCAGCAGCTTAGTGCAGGGGCTGGATACGCAGTATTTT; CDR3aa: CASSLVQGLDTQYF
abundance: .; v_gene: TRBV10-3; j_gene: TRBJ2-2; d_gene: .; CDR3nt: TGTGCCATGGGATCGGCCACCGGGGAGCTGTTTTTT; CDR3aa: CAMGSATGELFF
abundance: .; v_gene: TRBV7-2; j_gene: TRBJ2-1; d_gene: TRBD2; CDR3nt: TGTGCCAGCAGCTTACAGGGCGGGAGAATAGGCCATGAGCAGTTCTTC; CDR3aa: CASSLQGGRIGHEQFF
abundance: .; v_gene: TRBV28; j_gene: TRBJ1-3; d_gene: TRBD1; CDR3nt: TGTGCCAGCGGGGGACAGGGTTCTCACTCTGGAAACACCATATATTTT; CDR3aa: CASGGQGSHSGNTIYF
abundance: .; v_gene: TRBV7-1; j_gene: TRBJ2-1; d_gene: .; CDR3nt: TGTGCCAGCAGCTTGTCCATCAATGAGCAGTTCTTC; CDR3aa: CASSLSINEQFF
abundance: .; v_gene: TRBV11-3; j_gene: TRBJ2-2; d_gene: .; CDR3nt: TGTGCCAGCAGCTTAGGGCTAGCGATGAACACCGGGGAGCTGTTTTTT; CDR3aa: CASSLGLAMNTGELFF
abundance: .; v_gene: TRBV4-2; j_gene: TRBJ2-7; d_gene: TRBD2; CDR3nt: TGTGCCAGCAGCCAAGAAAGCGGGAGCTCCTACGAGCAGTACTTC; CDR3aa: CASSQESGSSYEQYF
abundance: .; v_gene: TRBV4-2; j_gene: TRBJ1-1; d_gene: TRBD1; CDR3nt: TGTGCCAGCAGCCAGGAAGTCAGGGGGCCCCTCTTCGGCACTGAAGCTTTCTTT; CDR3aa: CASSQEVRGPLFGTEAFF
abundance: .; v_gene: TRBV19; j_gene: TRBJ1-1; d_gene: TRBD1; CDR3nt: TGTGCCAGTAGTATAGGGGGGACAGCAATGGCTTTCTTT; CDR3aa: CASSIGGTAMAFF
abundance: .; v_gene: TRBV23-1; j_gene: TRBJ2-7; d_gene: .; CDR3nt: TGCGCCAGCAGTCAAGCCTTCTCCGCGGAGCAGGACTACGAGCAGTACTTC; CDR3aa: CASSQAFSAEQDYEQYF
abundance: few; v_gene: TRBV5-1; j_gene: TRBJ2-2; d_gene: .; CDR3nt: TGCGCCAGCAGCGAGAGAATCAACGGGGAGCTGTTTTTT; CDR3aa: CASSERINGELFF
abundance: .; v_gene: TRBV14; j_gene: TRBJ2-7; d_gene: TRBD2; CDR3nt: TGTGCCAGCAGCCAAGGGGGAGGGAGAAACAACGAGCAGTACTTC; CDR3aa: CASSQGGGRNNEQYF
abundance: .; v_gene: TRBV5-1; j_gene: TRBJ2-7; d_gene: TRBD1; CDR3nt: TGCGCCAGCGGAAGGGACAGGGCAAGCTCCTACGAGCAGTACTTC; CDR3aa: CASGRDRASSYEQYF
abundance: .; v_gene: TRBV6-1; j_gene: TRBJ1-5; d_gene: .; CDR3nt: TGTGCCAGCAGTCCCGGAATGGGGAGTCAGCCCCAGCATTTT; CDR3aa: CASSPGMGSQPQHF
abundance: once; v_gene: TRBV9; j_gene: TRBJ2-2; d_gene: .; CDR3nt: TGTGCCAGCACCACTGAGTACGGGGAGCTGTTTTTT; CDR3aa: CASTTEYGELFF
abundance: medium-sized; v_gene: TRBV5-1; j_gene: TRBJ2-4; d_gene: .; CDR3nt: TGCGCCAGCAGCTCTTACAGGGCCGGTTTAGCCAAAAACATTCAGTACTTC; CDR3aa: CASSSYRAGLAKNIQYF
abundance: .; v_gene: TRBV5-1; j_gene: TRBJ2-7; d_gene: TRBD1; CDR3nt: TGCGCCAGCAGATACGGTGGACAGGGGGACGACGAGCAGTACTTC; CDR3aa: CASRYGGQGDDEQYF
abundance: .; v_gene: TRBV28; j_gene: TRBJ2-7; d_gene: TRBD2; CDR3nt: TGTGCCAGCAGCCCCGGGTGGGGGAGGGCTTTCTACGAGCAGTACTTC; CDR3aa: CASSPGWGRAFYEQYF
abundance: .; v_gene: TRBV4-3; j_gene: TRBJ1-3; d_gene: TRBD1; CDR3nt: TGCGCCAGCAGCCAAGGCCGGGACAGGTTCCGGGGAAACACCATATATTTT; CDR3aa: CASSQGRDRFRGNTIYF
abundance: .; v_gene: TRBV30; j_gene: TRBJ1-4; d_gene: .; CDR3nt: TGTGCCTGGAGTTTGAATGAAAAACTGTTTTTT; CDR3aa: CAWSLNEKLFF
abundance: once; v_gene: TRBV4-2; j_gene: TRBJ1-1; d_gene: TRBD1; CDR3nt: TGTGCCAGCAGCCAAGAAGACGGGACAGGGGGCGCTGAAGCCTTCTTT; CDR3aa: CASSQEDGTGGAEAFF
abundance: .; v_gene: TRBV27; j_gene: TRBJ2-5; d_gene: TRBD2; CDR3nt: TGTGCCAGCAGTTTCGGACTAGCGGGAGTAGAGACCCAGTACTTC; CDR3aa: CASSFGLAGVETQYF
abundance: .; v_gene: TRBV5-6; j_gene: TRBJ2-1; d_gene: .; CDR3nt: TGTGCCAGCAGCTTGGGGAGCGGGCGCGGGAATGAGCAGTTCTTC; CDR3aa: CASSLGSGRGNEQFF
abundance: .; v_gene: TRBV5-1; j_gene: TRBJ2-7; d_gene: .; CDR3nt: TGCGCCAGCAGCCAGTACCAGATATGGGACGAGCAGTACTTC; CDR3aa: CASSQYQIWDEQYF
abundance: .; v_gene: TRBV7-2; j_gene: TRBJ2-1; d_gene: .; CDR3nt: TGTGCCAGCAGCTTGTTAACCCCTACCTACAATGAGCAGTTCTTC; CDR3aa: CASSLLTPTYNEQFF
abundance: .; v_gene: TRBV7-2; j_gene: TRBJ2-5; d_gene: .; CDR3nt: TGTGCCAGCAGCTTAGAGCTACCTCAAGAGACCCAGTACTTC; CDR3aa: CASSLELPQETQYF
abundance: .; v_gene: TRBV7-9; j_gene: TRBJ2-3; d_gene: TRBD1; CDR3nt: TGTGCCAGCAGCTTAGGAGGGGGCTATAGCACAGATACGCAGTATTTT; CDR3aa: CASSLGGGYSTDTQYF
abundance: .; v_gene: TRBV6-1; j_gene: TRBJ2-7; d_gene: TRBD1; CDR3nt: TGTGCCAGCTGGCCCAGGGGGCTTGCCTACGAGCAGTACTTC; CDR3aa: CASWPRGLAYEQYF
abundance: .; v_gene: TRBV30; j_gene: TRBJ2-7; d_gene: .; CDR3nt: TGTGCCTGGAGCAGGGGGGCTTTTTCTGGGCAGTACTTC; CDR3aa: CAWSRGAFSGQYF
abundance: .; v_gene: TRBV18; j_gene: TRBJ1-3; d_gene: .; CDR3nt: TGTGCCAGCTCACCCGGGACATTCTCTGGAAACACCATATATTTT; CDR3aa: CASSPGTFSGNTIYF
abundance: .; v_gene: TRBV7-2; j_gene: TRBJ2-1; d_gene: TRBD2; CDR3nt: TGTGCCAGCAGCTTAGAACCCCCTCTAGCGGGAGTAACTAATGAGCAGTTCTTC; CDR3aa: CASSLEPPLAGVTNEQFF
abundance: .; v_gene: TRBV9; j_gene: TRBJ1-1; d_gene: .; CDR3nt: TGTGCCAGCAGCGTAGGTAAGGGGAGGCTGGGCCCGAACACTGAAGCTTTCTTT; CDR3aa: CASSVGKGRLGPNTEAFF
abundance: .; v_gene: TRBV6-5; j_gene: TRBJ1-3; d_gene: TRBD1; CDR3nt: TGTGCCAGCAGTAAGACAGGGGGCCCTGGAAACACCATATATTTT; CDR3aa: CASSKTGGPGNTIYF
abundance: .; v_gene: TRBV27; j_gene: TRBJ2-3; d_gene: .; CDR3nt: TGTGCCAGCAGTTGGCAAGGCGGTACGCAGTATTTT; CDR3aa: CASSWQGGTQYF
abundance: .; v_gene: TRBV6-6; j_gene: TRBJ2-1; d_gene: TRBD1; CDR3nt: TGTGCCAGCACCTGGACAGGCGTCGATGAGCAGTTCTTC; CDR3aa: CASTWTGVDEQFF
abundance: .; v_gene: TRBV28; j_gene: TRBJ1-3; d_gene: .; CDR3nt: TGTGCCAGCAGTTTAGGAACCATTCGCCTCTCTGGAAACACCATATATTTT; CDR3aa: CASSLGTIRLSGNTIYF
abundance: .; v_gene: TRBV19; j_gene: TRBJ1-1; d_gene: TRBD1; CDR3nt: TGTGCCAGTACCTCAGGACAGGGCCTCCTGAACACTGAAGCTTTCTTT; CDR3aa: CASTSGQGLLNTEAFF
abundance: .; v_gene: TRBV6-1; j_gene: TRBJ2-2; d_gene: .; CDR3nt: TGTGCCAGCAGTGAATTTTCCGGGAGAGGCACCGGGGAGCTGTTTTTT; CDR3aa: CASSEFSGRGTGELFF
abundance: .; v_gene: TRBV27; j_gene: TRBJ1-2; d_gene: .; CDR3nt: TGTGCCAGCAGCCCCGACCGAGGGAGAGTCTCCTATGGCTACACCTTC; CDR3aa: CASSPDRGRVSYGYTF
abundance: .; v_gene: TRBV27; j_gene: TRBJ1-4; d_gene: .; CDR3nt: TGTGCCAGCAGTTCCCAGGACGCAACTAATGAAAAACTGTTTTTT; CDR3aa: CASSSQDATNEKLFF
abundance: .; v_gene: TRBV7-2; j_gene: TRBJ2-2; d_gene: TRBD2; CDR3nt: TGTGCCAGCAGCTACAGACTAGCGGGAGGGTCCACCGGGGAGCTGTTTTTT; CDR3aa: CASSYRLAGGSTGELFF
abundance: .; v_gene: TRBV4-1; j_gene: TRBJ2-1; d_gene: TRBD2; CDR3nt: TGCGCCAGCAGCCAGTGGTCCTCGAAACTAGCGGGAACTCCCTTTTACAATGAGCAGTTCTTC; CDR3aa: CASSQWSSKLAGTPFYNEQFF
abundance: .; v_gene: TRBV5-1; j_gene: TRBJ2-7; d_gene: .; CDR3nt: TGCGCCAGCAGCTTGGGCCCCACCGGATCCTACGAGCAGTACTTC; CDR3aa: CASSLGPTGSYEQYF
abundance: .; v_gene: TRBV2; j_gene: TRBJ2-3; d_gene: .; CDR3nt: TGTGCCAGCAGTGAATGGAGGGGAAATACGCAGTATTTT; CDR3aa: CASSEWRGNTQYF
abundance: .; v_gene: TRBV12-5; j_gene: TRBJ2-1; d_gene: .; CDR3nt: TGTGCTAGTGGTCCCGGTCAGTCAAGGCACAATGAGCAGTTCTTC; CDR3aa: CASGPGQSRHNEQFF
abundance: .; v_gene: TRBV29-1; j_gene: TRBJ2-3; d_gene: TRBD1; CDR3nt: TGCAGCGTGGACAGGGGGCAAACAGATACGCAGTATTTT; CDR3aa: CSVDRGQTDTQYF
abundance: .; v_gene: TRBV19; j_gene: TRBJ2-2; d_gene: TRBD1; CDR3nt: TGTGCCAGTAGTATAAGGTCAGGGGGCTTCCTTGCCGGGGAGCTGTTTTTT; CDR3aa: CASSIRSGGFLAGELFF